This TCR beta chain was captured by sequencing in a study of T cell changes during pregnancy in multiple sclerosis. Assay: immunoSEQ multiplex PCR; the TCRdb copy retains only in-frame clones and omits some. The profile shows tens of thousands of clones, about 89% of them singletons. This clone was recorded once. The germline V gene has CDR1 SGHKS and CDR2 YYEKEE (reference sequence). The CDR3 length is 13 residues. V dropped 7 bases and J dropped 2 bases, with 13 bases sitting between them. The source was CD8+ T cells from peripheral blood mononuclear cells, collected after pregnancy. The TCR was taken from a female donor with multiple sclerosis, enrolled in a pregnancy study. The chain has TRBV5-5 and TRBJ2-7; D is unclear. The CDR3 DNA follows: TGTGCCAGCCATGAGAACCTAGCCTACGAGCAGTACTTC. This gives the protein CASHENLAYEQYF.